This TCR beta chain was documented in a study of blood T cell repertoires in COVID-19. Assay used: immunoSEQ multiplex PCR; TCRdb lists only in-frame clones, some missing. This table holds approximately 260,000 clones, 80% to 95% found once. Trimming shortened V by 2 bases and J by 8 bases, and 21 bases separated the two germline ends. This CDR3 has 16 amino acids. Germline CDR1 LNHNV, CDR2 YYDKDF (reference sequence). This study enrolled people aged 18 to 89 from about 24 US geographic areas. This TCR came from a woman aged 18-29 years who had recovered from COVID-19. This sequence joins TRBV15 and TRBJ1-1, with D tentatively TRBD1 (6 bases). The sequencing input was PBMCs or T cells enriched from blood (not recorded which). CDR3 bases: TGTGCCACCAGCAGAAACCCACAGGGCACGGCACCAGAAGCTTTCTTT. Protein: CATSRNPQGTAPEAFF.